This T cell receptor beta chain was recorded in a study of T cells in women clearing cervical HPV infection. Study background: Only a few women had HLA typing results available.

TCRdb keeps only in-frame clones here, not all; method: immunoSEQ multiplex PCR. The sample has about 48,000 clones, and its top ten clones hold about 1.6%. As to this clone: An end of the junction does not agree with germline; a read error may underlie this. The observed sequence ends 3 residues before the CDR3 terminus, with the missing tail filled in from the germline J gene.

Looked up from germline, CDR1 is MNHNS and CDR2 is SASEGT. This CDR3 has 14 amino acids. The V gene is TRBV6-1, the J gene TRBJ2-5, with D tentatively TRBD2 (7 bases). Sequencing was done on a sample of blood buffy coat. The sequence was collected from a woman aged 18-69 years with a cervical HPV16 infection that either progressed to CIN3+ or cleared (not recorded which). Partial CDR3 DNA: TGTGCCAGCAGAGAAGGCGGGGGCCGGGAGACC. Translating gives CASREGGGRET. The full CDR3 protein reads CASREGGGRETQYF.